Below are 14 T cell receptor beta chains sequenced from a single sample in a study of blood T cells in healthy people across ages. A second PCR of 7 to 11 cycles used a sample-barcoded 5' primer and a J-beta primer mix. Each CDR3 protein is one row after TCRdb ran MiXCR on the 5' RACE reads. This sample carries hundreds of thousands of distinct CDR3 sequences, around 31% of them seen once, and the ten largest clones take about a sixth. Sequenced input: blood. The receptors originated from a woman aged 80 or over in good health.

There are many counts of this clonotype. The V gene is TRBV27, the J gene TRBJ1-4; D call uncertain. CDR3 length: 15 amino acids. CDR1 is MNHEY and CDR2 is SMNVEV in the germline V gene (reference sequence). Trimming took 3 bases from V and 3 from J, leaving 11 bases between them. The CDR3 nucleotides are TGTGCCAGCAGTTTCAGCGGGCACCCTAATGAAAAACTGTTTTTT. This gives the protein CASSFSGHPNEKLFF.

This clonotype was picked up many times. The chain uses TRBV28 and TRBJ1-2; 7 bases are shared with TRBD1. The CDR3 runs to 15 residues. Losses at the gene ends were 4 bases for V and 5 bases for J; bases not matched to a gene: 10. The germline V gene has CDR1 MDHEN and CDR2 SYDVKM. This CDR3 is CASSYPTPGGYGYTF. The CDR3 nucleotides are TGTGCCAGCAGTTACCCCACGCCAGGGGGTTATGGCTACACCTTC.

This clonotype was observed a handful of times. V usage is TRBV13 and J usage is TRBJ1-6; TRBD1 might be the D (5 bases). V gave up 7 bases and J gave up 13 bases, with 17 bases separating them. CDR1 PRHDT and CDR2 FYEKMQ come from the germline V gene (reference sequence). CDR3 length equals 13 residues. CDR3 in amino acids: CASTSGAYLPLHF. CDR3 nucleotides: TGTGCCAGCACCTCCGGGGCGTATCTTCCCCTCCACTTT.

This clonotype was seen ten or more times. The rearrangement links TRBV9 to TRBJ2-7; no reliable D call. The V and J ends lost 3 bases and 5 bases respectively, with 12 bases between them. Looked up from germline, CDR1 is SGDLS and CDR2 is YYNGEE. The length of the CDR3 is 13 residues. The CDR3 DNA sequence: TGTGCCAGCAGCGAGGCCCCTCTGGACGAGCAGTACTTC. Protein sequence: CASSEAPLDEQYF.

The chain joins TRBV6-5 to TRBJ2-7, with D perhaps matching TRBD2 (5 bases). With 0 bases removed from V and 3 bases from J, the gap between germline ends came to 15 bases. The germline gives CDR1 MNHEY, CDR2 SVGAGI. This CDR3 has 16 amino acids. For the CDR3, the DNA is TGTGCCAGCAGTTACTCGAATCCGGGGATGGGCTACGAGCAGTACTTC. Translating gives CASSYSNPGMGYEQYF.

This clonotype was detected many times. CDR3: CASRVVAGLLDEQYF. The DNA of the CDR3 is TGTGCCAGCAGAGTCGTCGCGGGCCTCCTTGACGAGCAGTACTTC. The chain has TRBV5-6 and TRBJ2-7, with D possibly matching TRBD2 (5 bases). The V end lost 5 bases, the J end lost 5 bases, and 20 bases lay between the germline ends. Germline values: CDR1 SGHDT, CDR2 YYEEEE. The CDR3 is 15 amino acids.

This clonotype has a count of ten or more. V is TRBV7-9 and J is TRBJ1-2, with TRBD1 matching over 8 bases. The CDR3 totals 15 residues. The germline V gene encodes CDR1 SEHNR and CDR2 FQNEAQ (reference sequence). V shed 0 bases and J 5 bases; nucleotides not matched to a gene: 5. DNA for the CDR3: TGTGCCAGCAGCTTAGCGTCAGGGGGCAAATATGGCTACACCTTC. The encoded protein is CASSLASGGKYGYTF.

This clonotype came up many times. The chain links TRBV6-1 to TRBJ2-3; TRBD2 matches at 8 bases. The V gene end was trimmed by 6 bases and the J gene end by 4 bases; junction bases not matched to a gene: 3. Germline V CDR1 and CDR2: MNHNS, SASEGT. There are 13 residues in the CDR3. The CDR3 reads CASSGGAADTQYF. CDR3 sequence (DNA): TGTGCCAGCAGCGGGGGGGCCGCAGATACGCAGTATTTT.

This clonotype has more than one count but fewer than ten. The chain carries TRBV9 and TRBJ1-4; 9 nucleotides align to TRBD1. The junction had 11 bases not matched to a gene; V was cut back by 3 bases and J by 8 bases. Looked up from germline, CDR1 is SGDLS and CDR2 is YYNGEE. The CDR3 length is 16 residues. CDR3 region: CASSASPPGTGEKLFF. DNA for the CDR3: TGTGCCAGCAGCGCCTCCCCTCCCGGGACAGGGGAAAAACTGTTTTTT.

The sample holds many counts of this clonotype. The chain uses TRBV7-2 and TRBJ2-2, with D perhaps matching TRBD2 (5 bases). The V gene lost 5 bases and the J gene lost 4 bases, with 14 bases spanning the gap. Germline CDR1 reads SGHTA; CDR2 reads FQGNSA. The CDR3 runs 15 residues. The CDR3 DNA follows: TGTGCCAGCAGCCCTCCGGGAAGCTCCACCGGGGAGCTGTTTTTT. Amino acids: CASSPPGSSTGELFF.

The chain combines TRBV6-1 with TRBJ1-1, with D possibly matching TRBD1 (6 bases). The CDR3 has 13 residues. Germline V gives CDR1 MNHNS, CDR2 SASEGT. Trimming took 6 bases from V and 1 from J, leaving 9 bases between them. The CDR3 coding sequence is TGTGCCAGCAGAAAGGGGGGGAACACTGAAGCTTTCTTT. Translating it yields CASRKGGNTEAFF.

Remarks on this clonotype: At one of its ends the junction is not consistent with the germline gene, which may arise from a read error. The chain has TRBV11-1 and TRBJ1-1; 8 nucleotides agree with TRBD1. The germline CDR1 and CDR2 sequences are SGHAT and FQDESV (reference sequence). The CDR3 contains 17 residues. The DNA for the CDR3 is TGTGCCGGCAGCCCCTTTGGAACCGGGACAGGAAGGACTGAAGCTTTCTTT. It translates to CAGSPFGTGTGRTEAFF.

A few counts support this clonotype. CDR3 coding DNA: TGTGCCAGCAGCTTAAAGGTGGGGGCCTACGAGCAGTACTTC. Amino acid sequence: CASSLKVGAYEQYF. The V call is TRBV7-2, the J call TRBJ2-7; D possibly matches TRBD1 or TRBD2 (5 bases each). This CDR3 contains 14 residues. Trimming cost V 2 bases and J 2 bases, with 10 bases left between them. Germline lookup yields CDR1 SGHTA and CDR2 FQGNSA.

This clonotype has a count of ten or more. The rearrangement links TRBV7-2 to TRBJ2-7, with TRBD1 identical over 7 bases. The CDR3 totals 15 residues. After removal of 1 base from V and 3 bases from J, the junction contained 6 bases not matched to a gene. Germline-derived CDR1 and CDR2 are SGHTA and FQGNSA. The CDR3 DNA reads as TGTGCCAGCAGCTTAGAGCCAGGGGGTAACTACGAGCAGTACTTC. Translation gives CASSLEPGGNYEQYF.